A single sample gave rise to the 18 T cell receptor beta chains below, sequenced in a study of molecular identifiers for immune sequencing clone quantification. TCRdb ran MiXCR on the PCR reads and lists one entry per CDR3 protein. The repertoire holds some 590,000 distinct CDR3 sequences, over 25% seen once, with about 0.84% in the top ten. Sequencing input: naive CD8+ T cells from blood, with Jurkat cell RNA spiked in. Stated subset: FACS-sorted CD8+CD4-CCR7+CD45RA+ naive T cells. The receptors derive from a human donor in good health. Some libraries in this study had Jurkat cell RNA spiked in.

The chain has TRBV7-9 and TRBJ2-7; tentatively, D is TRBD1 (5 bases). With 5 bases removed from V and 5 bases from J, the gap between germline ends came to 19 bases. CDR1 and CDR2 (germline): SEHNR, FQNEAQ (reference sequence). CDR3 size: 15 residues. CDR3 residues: CASSPPAGIVDEQYF. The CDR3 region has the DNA TGTGCCAGCAGCCCCCCGGCAGGGATCGTAGACGAGCAGTACTTC.

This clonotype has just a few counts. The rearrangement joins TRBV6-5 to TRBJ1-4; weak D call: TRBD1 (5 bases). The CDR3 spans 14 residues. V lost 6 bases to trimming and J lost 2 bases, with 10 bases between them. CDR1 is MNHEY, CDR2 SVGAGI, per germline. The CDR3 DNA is TGTGCCAGCAGCGCCGGGGGGACTAATGAAAAACTGTTTTTT. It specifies CASSAGGTNEKLFF.

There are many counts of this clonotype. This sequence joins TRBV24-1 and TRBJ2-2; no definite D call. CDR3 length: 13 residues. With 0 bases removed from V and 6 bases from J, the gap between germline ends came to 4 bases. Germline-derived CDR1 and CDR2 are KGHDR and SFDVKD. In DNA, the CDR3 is TGTGCCACCAGTGATTTGGAAGCCGGGGAGCTGTTTTTT. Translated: CATSDLEAGELFF.

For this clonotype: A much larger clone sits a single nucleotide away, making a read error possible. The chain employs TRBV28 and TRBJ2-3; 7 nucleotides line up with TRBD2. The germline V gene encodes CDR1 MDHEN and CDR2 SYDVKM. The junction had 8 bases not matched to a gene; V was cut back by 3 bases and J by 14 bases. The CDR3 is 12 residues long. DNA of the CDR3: TGTGCCAGCAGTTTCGAAGCGGGATCTCGGTATTTT. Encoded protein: CASSFEAGSRYF.

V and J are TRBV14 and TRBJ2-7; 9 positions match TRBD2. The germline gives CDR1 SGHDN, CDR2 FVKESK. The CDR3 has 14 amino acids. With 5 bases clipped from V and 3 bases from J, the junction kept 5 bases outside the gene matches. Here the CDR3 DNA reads TGTGCCAGCAGCGCGGGGGGGTTCCGCTACGAGCAGTACTTC. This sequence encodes CASSAGGFRYEQYF.

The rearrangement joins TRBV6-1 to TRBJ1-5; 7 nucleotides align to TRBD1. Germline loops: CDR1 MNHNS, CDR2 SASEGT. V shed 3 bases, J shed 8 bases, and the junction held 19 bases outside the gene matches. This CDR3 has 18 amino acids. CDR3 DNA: TGTGCCAGCAGTGAGTCGTGGGAAGGGGGCTGGGGTAGAAAGCCCCAGCATTTT. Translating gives CASSESWEGGWGRKPQHF.

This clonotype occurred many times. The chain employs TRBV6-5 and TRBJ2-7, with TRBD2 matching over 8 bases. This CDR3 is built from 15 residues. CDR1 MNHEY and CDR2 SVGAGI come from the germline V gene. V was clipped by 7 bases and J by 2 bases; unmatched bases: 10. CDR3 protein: CASTSAAGVTYEQYF. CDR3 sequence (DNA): TGTGCCAGCACCTCCGCAGCGGGAGTCACCTACGAGCAGTACTTC.

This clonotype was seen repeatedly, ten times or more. Here the CDR3 reads CASSHGERAQETQYF. CDR3 DNA: TGTGCCAGCAGCCACGGGGAGAGGGCCCAAGAGACCCAGTACTTC. The chain is built from TRBV7-9 and TRBJ2-5, with a weak D call TRBD2 (5 bases). Trimming took off 5 bases at V and 1 base at J, with 14 bases between the two ends. This CDR3 is built from 15 residues. Germline V lookup: CDR1 SEHNR, CDR2 FQNEAQ (reference sequence).

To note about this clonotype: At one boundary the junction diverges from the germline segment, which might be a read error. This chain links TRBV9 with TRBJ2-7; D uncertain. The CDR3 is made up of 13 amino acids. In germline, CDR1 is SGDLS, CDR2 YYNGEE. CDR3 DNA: TGCGCCAGCAGCGTCAGTGATTCCTACGAGCAGTACTTC. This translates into CASSVSDSYEQYF.

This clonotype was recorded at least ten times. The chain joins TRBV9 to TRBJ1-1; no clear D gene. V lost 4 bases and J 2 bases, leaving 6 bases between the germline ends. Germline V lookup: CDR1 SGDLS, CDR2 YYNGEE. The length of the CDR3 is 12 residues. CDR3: CASSPFNTEAFF. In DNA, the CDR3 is TGTGCCAGCAGCCCATTTAACACTGAAGCTTTCTTT.

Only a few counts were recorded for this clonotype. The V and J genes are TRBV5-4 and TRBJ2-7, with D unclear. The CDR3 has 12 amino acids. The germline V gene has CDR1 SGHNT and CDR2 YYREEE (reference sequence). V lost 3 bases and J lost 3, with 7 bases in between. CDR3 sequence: CASSSMGYEQYF. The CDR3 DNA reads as TGTGCCAGCAGCTCCATGGGCTACGAGCAGTACTTC.

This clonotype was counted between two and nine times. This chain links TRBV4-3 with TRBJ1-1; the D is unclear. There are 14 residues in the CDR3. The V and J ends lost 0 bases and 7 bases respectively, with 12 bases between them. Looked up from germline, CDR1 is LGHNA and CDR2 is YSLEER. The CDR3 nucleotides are TGCGCCAGCAGCCAAGATCTGGAGGGATTTGAAGCTTTCTTT. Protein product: CASSQDLEGFEAFF.

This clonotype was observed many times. The CDR3 protein is CASSYSSTPGNTIYF. CDR3 coding DNA: TGTGCCAGCAGTTACTCGAGTACACCTGGAAACACCATATATTTT. This chain links TRBV6-5 with TRBJ1-3; D unresolved. The CDR3 covers 15 residues. Per the germline V gene, CDR1 is MNHEY and CDR2 is SVGAGI. Trimming removed 0 bases from V and 2 bases from J, with 8 bases in between.

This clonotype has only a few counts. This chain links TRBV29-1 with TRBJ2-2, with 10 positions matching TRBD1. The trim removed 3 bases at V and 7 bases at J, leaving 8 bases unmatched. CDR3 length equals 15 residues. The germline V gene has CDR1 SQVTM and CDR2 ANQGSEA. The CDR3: CSVELGTGVLGELFF. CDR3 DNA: TGCAGCGTTGAGTTGGGGACAGGGGTTCTCGGGGAGCTGTTTTTT.

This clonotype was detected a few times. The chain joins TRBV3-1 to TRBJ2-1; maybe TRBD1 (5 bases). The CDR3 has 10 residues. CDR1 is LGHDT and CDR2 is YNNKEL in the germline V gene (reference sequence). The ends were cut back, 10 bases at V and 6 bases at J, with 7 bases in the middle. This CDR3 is CATGINEQFF. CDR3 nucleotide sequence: TGTGCCACAGGGATCAATGAGCAGTTCTTC.

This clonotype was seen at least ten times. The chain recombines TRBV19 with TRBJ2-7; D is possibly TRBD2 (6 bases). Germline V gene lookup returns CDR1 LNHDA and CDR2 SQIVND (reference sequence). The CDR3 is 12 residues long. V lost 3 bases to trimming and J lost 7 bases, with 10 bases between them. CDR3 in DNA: TGTGCCAGTAGTATGTCGGGGAGGGAGCAGTACTTC. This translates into CASSMSGREQYF.

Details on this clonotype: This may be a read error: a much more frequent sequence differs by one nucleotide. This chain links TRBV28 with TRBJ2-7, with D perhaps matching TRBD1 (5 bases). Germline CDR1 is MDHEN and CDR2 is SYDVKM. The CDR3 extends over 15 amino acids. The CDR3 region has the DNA TGTGCCTGCAGACCCCGACAGTACCCGACCTACGAGCAGTACTTC. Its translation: CACRPRQYPTYEQYF.

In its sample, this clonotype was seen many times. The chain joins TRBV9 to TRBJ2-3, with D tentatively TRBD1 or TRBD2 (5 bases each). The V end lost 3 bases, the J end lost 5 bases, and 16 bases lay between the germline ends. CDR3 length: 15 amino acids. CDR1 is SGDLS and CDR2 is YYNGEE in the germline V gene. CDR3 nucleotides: TGTGCCAGCAGCGAAAGTGGGGGACCAGGAGATACGCAGTATTTT. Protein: CASSESGGPGDTQYF.